The clone carrying this T cell receptor beta chain showed up just a few times. The data originate from a study of blood T cells in healthy people across ages. A second PCR of 7 to 11 cycles used a sample-barcoded 5' primer and a J-beta primer mix. TCRdb ran MiXCR on the 5' RACE reads and lists one entry per CDR3 protein. Found here are approximately 1,700,000 distinct CDR3 sequences, more than 35% of them singletons; the top ten hold more than 20%. The CDR3 extends over 15 amino acids. V shed 5 bases and J shed 1 base, with 12 bases lying between them. The germline CDR1 and CDR2 sequences are MNHEY and SVGEGT.

Sequenced: blood. This receptor was identified in a human donor in good health. This chain joins TRBV6-2 or TRBV6-3 and TRBJ2-1; D gene ambiguous. This CDR3 is CASSDRRISYNEQFF. CDR3 DNA sequence: TGTGCCAGCAGTGACCGGCGGATATCCTACAATGAGCAGTTCTTC.